The clone carrying this TCR beta chain has a handful of counts. Its specificity is not known. The ends were cut back, 1 base at V and 1 base at J, with 8 bases in the middle. Germline CDR1 reads MGHRA; CDR2 reads YSYEKL. There are 15 residues in the CDR3. This sample is part of a study of T cell repertoires in cytomegalovirus infection. Overall study: CMV epitopes that were recently identified and HLA-C-restricted were used alongside well-studied HLA-B-restricted ones. CMV infection together with matching HLA type was indicated by public TCR beta signatures. Study-level findings and limits: Pooled public TCR beta family frequency picked out CMV carriers with the relevant HLA.

Using its own MiXCR run on the reads, TCRdb lists one record per CDR3 protein. The sample lists 200,000 to 250,000 distinct CDR3 sequences; approximately 38% were seen once. The chain uses TRBV4-1 and TRBJ2-1; weak D call: TRBD1 (5 bases). The clonotype was recovered from a human donor in good health (CMV status not recorded). Some clones in this sample may be carry-over from other donors' samples. The sample was CD8+ T cells from cultured PBMCs, taken from culture after CMV antigen stimulation. This CDR3 is CASSQGRQSYNEQFF. CDR3 DNA sequence: TGCGCCAGCAGCCAAGGGCGACAGTCCTACAATGAGCAGTTCTTC.